These T cell receptor beta chains were read from a single sample in a study of T cells in Graves' hyperthyroidism and ophthalmopathy. TCRdb re-called the multiplex PCR reads with MiXCR, one entry per CDR3 protein. This sample has hundreds of thousands of distinct CDR3 sequences, with around a sixth found just once. The sequenced sample was blood. Receptors originate from a woman aged 50 to 65 with Graves' hyperthyroidism that later progressed to Graves' ophthalmopathy. Each CDR3 is given with its conserved first and last residue. Fields, in order: CDR3 protein, V gene, J gene, clone size. The listing skips clone size in some rows; elsewhere it reads once, few, many or a size class.

cdr3_aa: CGASYGGGPYNEQFF
v_call: TRBV20-1
j_call: TRBJ2-1
clone_size: -

cdr3_aa: CASSIDGLNTEAFF
v_call: TRBV19
j_call: TRBJ1-1
clone_size: few

cdr3_aa: CASSLRTGTSTDTQYF
v_call: TRBV11-2
j_call: TRBJ2-3
clone_size: few

cdr3_aa: CAGRVPITRGEQFF
v_call: TRBV12-3/TRBV12-4
j_call: TRBJ2-1
clone_size: few

cdr3_aa: CASSYYEDVADTEAFF
v_call: TRBV28
j_call: TRBJ1-1
clone_size: -

cdr3_aa: CASIRTGPASYEQYF
v_call: TRBV5-6
j_call: TRBJ2-7
clone_size: few

cdr3_aa: CASSFGQAYGYTF
v_call: TRBV7-9
j_call: TRBJ1-2
clone_size: many

cdr3_aa: CASSVATGVNYGYTF
v_call: TRBV9
j_call: TRBJ1-2
clone_size: -

cdr3_aa: CASSEGGAGTEAFF
v_call: TRBV28
j_call: TRBJ1-1
clone_size: -

cdr3_aa: CASSWTGAYEQYF
v_call: TRBV2
j_call: TRBJ2-7
clone_size: many

cdr3_aa: CASSLGGQGEEKLFF
v_call: TRBV12-3/TRBV12-4
j_call: TRBJ1-4
clone_size: few

cdr3_aa: CASSLQGWASEQTQYF
v_call: TRBV19
j_call: TRBJ2-5
clone_size: -